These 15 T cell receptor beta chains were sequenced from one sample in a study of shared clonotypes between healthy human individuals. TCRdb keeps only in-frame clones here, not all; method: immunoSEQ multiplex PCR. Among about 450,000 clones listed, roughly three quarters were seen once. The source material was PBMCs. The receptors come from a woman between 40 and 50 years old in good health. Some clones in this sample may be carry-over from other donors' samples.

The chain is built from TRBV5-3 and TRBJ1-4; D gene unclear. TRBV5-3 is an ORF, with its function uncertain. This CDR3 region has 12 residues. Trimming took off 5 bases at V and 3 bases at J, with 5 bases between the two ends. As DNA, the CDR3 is TGTGCCAGAAGTTCCCCTAATGAAAAACTGTTTTTT. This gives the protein CARSSPNEKLFF.

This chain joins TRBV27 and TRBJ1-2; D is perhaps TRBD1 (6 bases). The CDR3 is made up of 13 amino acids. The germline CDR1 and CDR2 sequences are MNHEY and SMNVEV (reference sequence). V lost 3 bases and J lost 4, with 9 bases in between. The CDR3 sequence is CASSFGRGYGYTF. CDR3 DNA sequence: TGTGCCAGCAGTTTTGGCAGGGGCTATGGCTACACCTTC.

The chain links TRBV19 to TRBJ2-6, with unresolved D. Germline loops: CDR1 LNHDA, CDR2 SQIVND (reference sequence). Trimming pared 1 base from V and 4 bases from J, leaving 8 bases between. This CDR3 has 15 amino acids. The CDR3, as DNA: TGTGCCAGTAGTATAGGTTACGGGGGGGCCAACGTCCTGACTTTC. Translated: CASSIGYGGANVLTF.

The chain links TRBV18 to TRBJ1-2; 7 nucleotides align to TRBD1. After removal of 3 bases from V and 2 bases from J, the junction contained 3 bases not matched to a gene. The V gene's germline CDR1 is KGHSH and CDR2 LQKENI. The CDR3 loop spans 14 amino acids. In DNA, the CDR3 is TGTGCCAGCTCACCGGGACAGCTCAACTATGGCTACACCTTC. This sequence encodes CASSPGQLNYGYTF.

The CDR3 DNA follows: TGCAGCGTTGAAGATCTTCGGGGGACCCAGTACTTC. Translation: CSVEDLRGTQYF. V is TRBV29-1 and J is TRBJ2-4; TRBD2 is a possible D gene (5 bases). With the DNA end fitting TRBJ2-5 better, the J assignment may be wrong. Germline CDR1 and CDR2: SQVTM and ANQGSEA. This CDR3 is built from 12 residues.

This CDR3 reads CASSPDVDYEQYF. Here the CDR3 DNA reads TGTGCCAGCTCTCCGGACGTAGACTACGAGCAGTACTTC. The chain recombines TRBV18 with TRBJ2-7; D gene unclear. This CDR3 is built from 13 residues. V was trimmed by 6 bases and J by 3 bases, leaving 12 bases between them. Germline loops: CDR1 KGHSH, CDR2 LQKENI.

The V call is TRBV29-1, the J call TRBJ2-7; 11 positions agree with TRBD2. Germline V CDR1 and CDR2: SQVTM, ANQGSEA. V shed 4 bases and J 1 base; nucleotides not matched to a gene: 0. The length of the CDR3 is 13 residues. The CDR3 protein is CSVGLAGSYEQYF. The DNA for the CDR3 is TGCAGCGTTGGACTAGCGGGATCCTACGAGCAGTACTTC.

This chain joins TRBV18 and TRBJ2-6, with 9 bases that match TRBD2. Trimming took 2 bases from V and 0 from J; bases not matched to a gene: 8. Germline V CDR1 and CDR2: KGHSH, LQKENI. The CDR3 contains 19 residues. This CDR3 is CASSPLATSGSSGANVLTF. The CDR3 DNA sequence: TGTGCCAGCTCACCATTGGCCACTAGCGGGTCCTCTGGGGCCAACGTCCTGACTTTC.

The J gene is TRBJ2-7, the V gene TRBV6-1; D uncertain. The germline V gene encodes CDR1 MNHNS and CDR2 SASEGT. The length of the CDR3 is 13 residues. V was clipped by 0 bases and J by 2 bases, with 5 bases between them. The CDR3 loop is CASSEAGPYEQYF. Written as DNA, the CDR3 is TGTGCCAGCAGTGAAGCCGGACCCTACGAGCAGTACTTC.

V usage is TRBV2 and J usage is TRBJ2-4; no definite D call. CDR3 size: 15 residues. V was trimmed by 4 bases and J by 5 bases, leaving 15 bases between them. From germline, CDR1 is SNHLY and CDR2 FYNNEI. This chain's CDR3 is CASSVLPGPENIQYF. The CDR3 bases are TGTGCCAGCAGTGTACTGCCTGGACCCGAAAACATTCAGTACTTC.

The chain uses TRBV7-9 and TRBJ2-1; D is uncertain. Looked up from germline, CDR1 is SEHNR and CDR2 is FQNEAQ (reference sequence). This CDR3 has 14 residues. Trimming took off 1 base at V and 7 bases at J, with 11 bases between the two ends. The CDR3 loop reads CASSLDFVGNEQFF. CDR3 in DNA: TGTGCCAGCAGCTTAGACTTTGTGGGGAATGAGCAGTTCTTC.

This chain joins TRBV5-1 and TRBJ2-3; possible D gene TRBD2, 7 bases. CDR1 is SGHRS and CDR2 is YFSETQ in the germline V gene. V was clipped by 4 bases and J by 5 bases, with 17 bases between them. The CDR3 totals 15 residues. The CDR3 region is CASSISGGSLDTQYF. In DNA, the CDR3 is TGCGCCAGCAGCATCTCGGGGGGCTCGCTAGATACGCAGTATTTT.

DNA for the CDR3: TGTGCCTCCCACAGGACATCTGAAGCTTTCTTT. Encoded protein: CASHRTSEAFF. V and J are TRBV30 and TRBJ1-1, with a weak D call TRBD1 (5 bases). There are 11 residues in the CDR3. Germline V CDR1 and CDR2: GTSNPN, SVGIG (reference sequence). V was shortened by 7 bases and J by 6 bases, with 12 bases between the two germline ends.

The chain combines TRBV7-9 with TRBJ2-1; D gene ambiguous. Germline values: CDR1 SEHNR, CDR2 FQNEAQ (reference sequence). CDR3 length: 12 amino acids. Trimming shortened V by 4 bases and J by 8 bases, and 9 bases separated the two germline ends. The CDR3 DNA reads TGTGCCAGCAGCTATAGTGGCGATGAGCAGTTCTTC. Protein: CASSYSGDEQFF.

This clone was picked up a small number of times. The CDR3 spells CASSLELGGAIQYF. The CDR3, as DNA: TGTGCCAGCAGCTTGGAGTTGGGGGGAGCCATTCAGTACTTC. The chain couples TRBV5-4 to TRBJ2-4; perhaps TRBD2 as D (6 bases). Trimming left V 0 bases short and J 9 bases short, with 13 bases between. There are 14 residues in the CDR3. Germline V gives CDR1 SGHNT, CDR2 YYREEE (reference sequence).